A selection of T cell receptor beta chains follows, all from one sample in a study of Ad26.COV2.S vaccination and SARS-CoV-2 variants. TCRdb keeps only in-frame clones here, not all; method: immunoSEQ multiplex PCR. The data contain some 390,000 clones, 89% of them singletons. The source material was peripheral blood, sampled in a trial of Ad26.COV2.S vaccine versus placebo. These receptors were collected from a person between 18 and 65 years old who received the Ad26.COV2.S COVID-19 vaccine or a placebo. The CDR3 runs from the conserved cysteine through the conserved F or W. D genes are given only for firm matches. Rows give clone size only sometimes, using once, few, many, or a class for an expanded clone.

d_call,cdr3_length,clone_size,v_call,j_call,cdr3_nt,cdr3_aa
-,14,-,TRBV16,TRBJ2-7,TGTGCCAGCAGCCAACATACAGGGTCCTACGAGCAGTACTTC,CASSQHTGSYEQYF
TRBD2,16,-,TRBV9,TRBJ2-7,TGTGCCAGCAGCGTAGACAGCGGGAGGGGTTTCTACGAGCAGTACTTC,CASSVDSGRGFYEQYF
-,16,-,TRBV5-4,TRBJ2-2,TGTGCCAGCAGCGTGGGGGGGACAGCGAACACCGGGGAGCTGTTTTTT,CASSVGGTANTGELFF
-,15,-,TRBV4-1,TRBJ2-7,TGCGCCAGCAGCCAAGCCCGCGGGACCACTTACGAGCAGTACTTC,CASSQARGTTYEQYF
-,15,few,TRBV9,TRBJ1-2,TGTGCCAGCAGCGTATCAGCAACCTTCAACTATGGCTACACCTTC,CASSVSATFNYGYTF
-,13,once,TRBV5-4,TRBJ2-5,TGTGCCAGCAGCTTGCCAGCGCAAGAGACCCAGTACTTC,CASSLPAQETQYF
-,12,-,TRBV28,TRBJ2-3,TGTGCCAGCAGCCTCCGGAGCGATACGCAGTATTTT,CASSLRSDTQYF
-,16,once,TRBV29-1,TRBJ2-2,TGCAGCGCCGGGGATTATGGCCGCGCGGGTCCCGGGGAGCTGTTTTTT,CSAGDYGRAGPGELFF
TRBD1,13,once,TRBV7-2,TRBJ1-5,TGTGCCAGCAGCGACAGGGGCCCGGGGCCCCAGCATTTT,CASSDRGPGPQHF
TRBD1,17,-,TRBV23-1,TRBJ1-6,TGCGCCAGCAGTCAATCTAGGGCCAGGGGGTTTAATTCACCCCTCCACTTT,CASSQSRARGFNSPLHF
-,13,-,TRBV27,TRBJ2-1,TGTGCCAGCAGGGGGCGGCATGGAGGAGAGCAGTTCTTC,CASRGRHGGEQFF
-,14,-,TRBV2,TRBJ1-4,TGTGCCAGCGAGGGGCGGAGGGGTGGTGAAAAACTGTTTTTT,CASEGRRGGEKLFF
TRBD1,14,-,TRBV30,TRBJ1-2,TGTGCCTGGAGTGACGGACAGGGGGACTATGGCTACACCTTC,CAWSDGQGDYGYTF
-,14,-,TRBV3-1/TRBV3-2,TRBJ2-2,TGTGCCAGCAGAGATGGAGGATTCGCCGGGGAGCTGTTTTTT,CASRDGGFAGELFF
-,14,-,TRBV27,TRBJ2-1,TGTGCCAGCAGTTTATCGCTCATTCCAGGGGAGCAGTTCTTC,CASSLSLIPGEQFF
-,17,-,TRBV28,TRBJ2-3,TGTGCCAGCAGCGATACAGCACGGGACTCAGTGAGAGATACGCAGTATTTT,CASSDTARDSVRDTQYF
TRBD1,15,-,TRBV6-5,TRBJ2-5,TGTGCCAGCAGTATAATACCGGGACAGCAAGAGACCCAGTACTTC,CASSIIPGQQETQYF
-,13,-,TRBV12-3/TRBV12-4,TRBJ2-3,TGTGCCAGCAGTTTTGCTCTCACAGATACGCAGTATTTT,CASSFALTDTQYF
-,14,-,TRBV29-1,TRBJ1-2,TGCAGCGTTACGGGCCGAGGACCCTCTTATGGCTACACCTTC,CSVTGRGPSYGYTF
TRBD1,15,-,TRBV28,TRBJ1-1,TGTGCCAGCAGTCTCCTCGGGGGACAGTACACTGAAGCTTTCTTT,CASSLLGGQYTEAFF
-,18,-,TRBV21-1,TRBJ1-2,TGTGCCAGCAGCAATCCCCAGTTCGACAGGGGCCGGGACTATGGCTACACCTTC,CASSNPQFDRGRDYGYTF
-,14,-,TRBV4-3,TRBJ1-5,TGCGCCAGCAGCCAAGTGAGGAGCAATCAGCCCCAGCATTTT,CASSQVRSNQPQHF